The subject of this entry is one T cell receptor (beta chain). The antigen is not known. The germline V and J ends were trimmed by 1 base and 8 bases, with 14 bases remaining between them. CDR1 and CDR2 from the germline V gene are MNHNS and SASEGT. The CDR3 is made up of 14 amino acids. Here immunoSEQ multiplex PCR was the method, and the copy in TCRdb shows in-frame clones only, minus some. The data contain approximately 85,000 clones, approximately 95% of them singletons. This entry comes from a study of graft-versus-host responses after intestinal transplantation. As for the study in general: Transplants given to recipients were multivisceral, liver-intestinal, or isolated intestinal. Each recipient received anti-thymocyte globulin induction, then tacrolimus and steroids for approximately three years.

Whole-study results and caveats: Early post-transplant HvG declines showed an association with peak circulating GvH clone levels. Detection of GvH clones occurred in recipient marrow, and some had their first appearance in ileum or blood.

This specimen consisted of unstimulated CD8+ T cells sorted from spleen or lymph node cells, obtained before transplant. The receptor comes from a human donor who was the organ donor for an intestinal transplant. The chain recombines TRBV6-1 with TRBJ1-2; D ambiguous. The CDR3 protein is CASSEDPVPQGYTF. CDR3 coding DNA: TGTGCCAGCAGTGAAGACCCAGTCCCGCAGGGCTACACCTTC.